This TCR beta chain was sequenced during a study of blood T cell repertoires in COVID-19 (dated by TCRdb to about 2020). About the investigation overall: The collaborator samples originated in the United States, Italy and Spain and spanned the acute and convalescent phases of COVID-19. The repertoires were made available in a free public database intended to serve as a resource for research on the immune response to SARS-CoV-2. A de-identified subject ID, COVID-19 status, age in years and sex were almost always included in the sample metadata. Subjects who had been exposed to COVID-19, were actively infected with it, or had recovered from it provided the deeply sampled blood TCRbeta repertoires that made up the dataset. Samples came from the ongoing ImmuneRACE study (first 160 participants) plus 1,254 subjects from 6 global collaborators. The material from the prospective study consisted of cDNA or gDNA derived from T cells, B-cell-depleted T cells, or PBMCs. Where available, HLA class I and class II types were obtained from metadata supplied by the sample provider rather than from assay-based typing.

The CDR3 holds 16 amino acids from the cysteine to the phenylalanine. The entry retains the CDR3 DNA only, 48 bases that are in frame from base 1. Sequences LGHDT (CDR1) and YNNKEL (CDR2) are obtained from the germline V gene (reference sequence). V gives up 4 bases and J gives up 0 bases, and the segment between their germline ends measures 12 bases. The collaborating institutions used their own protocols to collect whole blood in K2EDTA tubes. For TCRbeta analysis, collaborators shipped samples as frozen whole blood, isolated PBMCs, or DNA extracted from either of those sample types. The research as a whole found: The quantity of clinical and demographic metadata differed by source and by participant and was supplied without curation.

Concerning this clone itself: The antigen it recognizes is unknown. Base qualities are missing; no much larger clone stands one base away.

TCRbeta CDR3 regions were amplified from genomic DNA using the immunoSEQ Assay, a bias-controlled multiplex PCR. The published analysis was carried out like this. The number of nucleated cells in each sample was estimated from the amplification of reference gene primers within the assay. To quantify the absolute abundance of each unique TCRbeta CDR3 rearrangement, sequence reads were collapsed and filtered. For each sample, productive Simpson clonality was calculated by taking the square root of Simpson's diversity index across productive rearrangements. Not all clones reach the TCRdb copy of this immuneACCESS table, which keeps in-frame sequences only. Checked studies attribute under half of the gap to unresolved V genes and leave the rest unexplained. The V and J calls and clone size are taken from that table; D and trimming were inferred from the DNA. Counted in this sample were approximately 190,000 clones; more than 85% of them appeared once. 2.1% of the sample comes from the top ten.

This sequence uses TRBV3-1 (or the pseudogene TRBV3-2) and TRBJ2-2, with a weak D call of TRBD2 (5 bases match). The TCR was taken from a man in his 70s with active or convalescent COVID-19. The sequencing input was peripheral blood. CDR3 loop: CASSRERLSNTGELFF. The nucleotide sequence is TGTGCCAGCAGCCGGGAGCGACTCTCGAACACCGGGGAGCTGTTTTTT.